The 25 T cell receptor beta chains in this list originate from one sample, sequenced in a study of cytomegalovirus exposure and HLA in healthy donors. It was with 60 Vbeta and 13 Jbeta primers that the PCR ran. Profiled with immunoSEQ multiplex PCR; TCRdb holds only in-frame clones, not every one. The sample lists approximately 170,000 clones; around four fifths were seen once. The sequencing input was PBMCs. The receptors come from a man aged 45 to 65 in good health and CMV-seropositive.

The V and J genes are TRBV7-9 and TRBJ2-2, with TRBD2 matching over 14 bases. V trimming: 7 bases; J trimming: 7 bases; junction bases outside the gene matches: 5. Germline V gives CDR1 SEHNR, CDR2 FQNEAQ (reference sequence). The CDR3 is made up of 15 amino acids. CDR3 in DNA: TGTGCCAGCACGGGACTAGCGGGAGTTGGCGGGGAGCTGTTTTTT. This codes for CASTGLAGVGGELFF.

The CDR3 coding sequence is TGTGCCAGCAGCCCTAGCGGGGGCTACGAGCAGTACTTC. Amino acid sequence: CASSPSGGYEQYF. The rearrangement links TRBV7-8 to TRBJ2-7; 10 bases agree with TRBD2. Losses at the gene ends were 5 bases for V and 3 bases for J; bases not matched to a gene: 1. The CDR3 contains 13 residues. Germline CDR1 and CDR2: SGHVS and FQNEAQ.

The chain joins TRBV7-9 to TRBJ2-2; no definite D call. The CDR3 is 17 amino acids. With 3 bases removed from V and 0 bases from J, the gap between germline ends came to 14 bases. Germline CDR1 SEHNR, CDR2 FQNEAQ (reference sequence). CDR3 sequence reads: CASSFHGGAANTGELFF. The CDR3 nucleotides read TGTGCCAGCAGCTTTCATGGCGGAGCCGCGAACACCGGGGAGCTGTTTTTT.

This chain connects TRBV5-4 to TRBJ2-7; 8 bases are shared with TRBD1. CDR1 and CDR2 (germline): SGHNT, YYREEE (reference sequence). CDR3 size: 13 residues. CDR3 sequence reads: CAIIPGGSHEQYF. CDR3 DNA sequence: TGTGCAATCATCCCAGGGGGCAGCCACGAGCAGTACTTC.

The rearrangement links TRBV7-8 to TRBJ1-2, with 8 bases matching TRBD1. There are 14 residues in the CDR3. Germline V gene sequence: CDR1 SGHVS, CDR2 FQNEAQ. V shed 5 bases, J shed 2 bases, and the junction held 4 bases outside the gene matches. For the CDR3, the DNA is TGTGCCAGCAGCGTGGACAGGGCCAACTATGGCTACACCTTC. Its translation: CASSVDRANYGYTF.

This clone showed up just once. The chain is built from TRBV6-6 and TRBJ2-5, with a weak D call TRBD2 (6 bases). Germline CDR1 reads MNHNY; CDR2 reads SVGAGI (reference sequence). V gave up 6 bases and J gave up 0 bases, with 14 bases separating them. The CDR3 is 15 amino acids. The DNA for the CDR3 is TGTGCCAGCAGCCCGGGACTTACATACCAAGAGACCCAGTACTTC. It translates to CASSPGLTYQETQYF.

This chain connects TRBV7-9 to TRBJ2-5; 9 positions agree with TRBD1. Germline-derived CDR1 and CDR2 are SEHNR and FQNEAQ (reference sequence). This CDR3 contains 16 residues. V lost 0 bases and J lost 3; bases outside the gene matches: 5. The CDR3 loop reads CASSLASGTGKETQYF. The CDR3 DNA reads as TGTGCCAGCAGCTTAGCCTCCGGGACAGGGAAAGAGACCCAGTACTTC.

The chain links TRBV29-1 to TRBJ1-2; TRBD1 aligns across 8 bases. Trimming removed 5 bases from V and 6 bases from J; junction bases left unmatched: 2. The CDR3 totals 11 residues. CDR1 is SQVTM, CDR2 ANQGSEA, per germline. The CDR3 bases are TGCAGCGTTCGGACAGGGAATGGCTACACCTTC. Encoded protein: CSVRTGNGYTF.

The genes are TRBV2 and TRBJ2-3, with TRBD2 as a possible D gene (5 bases). The CDR3 is made up of 15 amino acids. CDR1 and CDR2 (germline): SNHLY, FYNNEI. The germline V and J ends were trimmed by 3 bases and 0 bases, with 10 bases remaining between them. DNA for the CDR3: TGTGCCAGCAGTGACTTGGGCGGGAGCACAGATACGCAGTATTTT. It yields the protein CASSDLGGSTDTQYF.

The J gene is TRBJ2-3, the V gene TRBV4-3, with 8 bases aligning to TRBD2. CDR3 length: 16 amino acids. Germline-derived CDR1 and CDR2 are LGHNA and YSLEER. The J segment lost 6 bases and the V segment lost 4 bases, leaving 12 bases of the junction unmatched. The CDR3 region has the DNA TGCGCCAGCAGCCCGGGGCTAGCGGGTGCACGTGATACGCAGTATTTT. Translation: CASSPGLAGARDTQYF.

This clone came up once. The rearrangement uses TRBV6-5 and TRBJ1-2, with no clear D. Germline V gene lookup returns CDR1 MNHEY and CDR2 SVGAGI. V was trimmed by 6 bases and J by 1 base, leaving 15 bases between them. This CDR3 comprises 15 residues. The CDR3 loop reads CASRRGGKLNYGYTF. CDR3 bases: TGTGCCAGCAGGCGAGGCGGGAAACTTAACTATGGCTACACCTTC.

The rearrangement links TRBV19 to TRBJ2-2; unclear D gene. The CDR3 is 13 residues long. V was cut by 4 bases and J by 13 bases, with 16 bases left in between. CDR1 and CDR2 from the germline V gene are LNHDA and SQIVND (reference sequence). This CDR3 is CASSTFLLGVLFF. The DNA for the CDR3 is TGTGCCAGTAGTACCTTCCTTCTAGGCGTGCTGTTTTTT.

This clone was observed once. The chain uses TRBV7-9 and TRBJ1-4; D gene unclear. The CDR3 has 13 residues. Trimming removed 1 base from V and 7 bases from J, with 7 bases in between. CDR1 and CDR2 from the germline V gene are SEHNR and FQNEAQ (reference sequence). CDR3 sequence (DNA): TGTGCCAGCAGCTTAGAAGGAGGTGAAAAACTGTTTTTT. Translation gives CASSLEGGEKLFF.

J is TRBJ2-2 and V is TRBV10-1; the match to TRBD2 covers 10 bases. The CDR3 covers 16 residues. The J segment lost 5 bases and the V segment lost 4 bases, leaving 7 bases of the junction unmatched. CDR1 and CDR2 (germline): WNHNN, SYGVQD (reference sequence). CDR3 region: CASSVSSGRGTGELFF. The CDR3 DNA reads as TGCGCCAGCAGTGTTTCTAGCGGGAGAGGTACCGGGGAGCTGTTTTTT.

In DNA form, the CDR3 reads TGTGCCTGGAGCTCCGGGACTAGCGGGATCGGAGAGACCCAGTACTTC. Encoded protein: CAWSSGTSGIGETQYF. This chain links TRBV30 with TRBJ2-5; 13 positions agree with TRBD2. V was pared by 3 bases and J by 4 bases, with 8 bases of the junction left unmatched. CDR3 length: 16 residues. The germline V gene encodes CDR1 GTSNPN and CDR2 SVGIG (reference sequence).

This rearrangement joins TRBV28 to TRBJ1-5, with 8 bases aligning to TRBD1. Germline-derived CDR1 and CDR2 are MDHEN and SYDVKM. The V and J ends lost 6 bases and 2 bases, in that order; junction bases with no gene match: 3. CDR3 size: 14 residues. CDR3: CASSRGQGNQPQHF. The CDR3 nucleotides are TGTGCCAGCAGCCGGGGACAGGGCAATCAGCCCCAGCATTTT.

There are a few counts of this clone. The CDR3 spells CASSPTGTPMGDTQYF. Here the CDR3 DNA reads TGTGCCAGCTCACCAACCGGGACTCCCATGGGGGATACGCAGTATTTT. The chain has TRBV18 and TRBJ2-3, with D possibly matching TRBD2 (6 bases). The CDR3 consists of 16 residues. The germline gives CDR1 KGHSH, CDR2 LQKENI. Trimming removed 2 bases at V and 6 bases at J, with 18 bases between.

The chain has TRBV6-1 and TRBJ2-7; 9 bases match TRBD2. CDR1 and CDR2 (germline): MNHNS, SASEGT. V shed 8 bases and J 4 bases; nucleotides not matched to a gene: 9. The CDR3 is 14 amino acids. In DNA, the CDR3 is TGTGCCAGCGTTAGGCTAGCGGGATCTTACGAGCAGTACTTC. It encodes CASVRLAGSYEQYF.

The rearrangement uses TRBV18 and TRBJ1-5, with D maybe TRBD1 (6 bases). CDR1 KGHSH and CDR2 LQKENI come from the germline V gene. V was trimmed by 6 bases and J by 2 bases, leaving 11 bases between them. This CDR3 spans 14 amino acids. CDR3 in amino acids: CASSQGFGNQPQHF. The CDR3 coding sequence is TGTGCCAGCTCCCAGGGGTTCGGCAATCAGCCCCAGCATTTT.

V usage is TRBV9 and J usage is TRBJ2-7; 14 nucleotides line up with TRBD2. Trimming cost V 0 bases and J 3 bases; bases outside gene matches: 11. Germline assignment: CDR1 SGDLS and CDR2 YYNGEE. This CDR3 spans 19 amino acids. CDR3 sequence reads: CASSVAPSTGLAGVYEQYF. The CDR3 DNA sequence: TGTGCCAGCAGCGTAGCCCCATCTACGGGACTAGCGGGAGTCTACGAGCAGTACTTC.

This clone appeared once. This sequence joins TRBV7-8 and TRBJ1-5; a possible D gene is TRBD1 (5 bases). Trimming removed 0 bases at V and 5 bases at J, with 11 bases between. The CDR3 runs 15 residues. Germline values: CDR1 SGHVS, CDR2 FQNEAQ. The CDR3 nucleotides read TGTGCCAGCAGCTTAGCTGTGGAGGGGCATCAGCCCCAGCATTTT. Amino acids: CASSLAVEGHQPQHF.

The chain employs TRBV29-1 and TRBJ2-1; possibly TRBD1 for D (6 bases). This CDR3 region has 16 residues. Germline values: CDR1 SQVTM, CDR2 ANQGSEA. With 0 bases removed from V and 10 bases from J, the gap between germline ends came to 22 bases. This chain's CDR3 is CSVEDQARGRGFEQFF. For the CDR3, the DNA is TGCAGCGTTGAAGATCAGGCCAGGGGAAGAGGGTTCGAGCAGTTCTTC.

The chain combines TRBV19 with TRBJ2-2, with 9 positions matching TRBD1. V was pared by 6 bases and J by 6 bases, with 11 bases of the junction left unmatched. Germline V gene data show CDR1 as LNHDA and CDR2 as SQIVND (reference sequence). The length of the CDR3 is 16 residues. The CDR3 spells CASRRDRGSLPGELFF. The CDR3 DNA sequence: TGTGCCAGTAGACGAGACAGGGGGTCGTTACCCGGGGAGCTGTTTTTT. The variable domain in full, completed from reference TRBV19 and TRBJ2-2, reads DGGITQSPKYLFRKEGQNVTLSCEQNLNHDAMYWYRQDPGQGLRLIYYSQIVNDFQKGDIAEGYSVSREKKESFPLTVTSAQKNPTAFYLCASRRDRGSLPGELFFGEGSRLTVL.

Details on this clone: One end of the junction is discordant with germline, which a read error may explain. The rearrangement joins TRBV7-9 to TRBJ2-3; perhaps TRBD1 as D (6 bases). Germline values: CDR1 SEHNR, CDR2 FQNEAQ (reference sequence). The CDR3 runs 14 residues. In DNA, the CDR3 is TGTGCCAGTATTAGGACAGCAGGCACGGATACGCAGTATTTT. Translated, it gives CASIRTAGTDTQYF.

The chain recombines TRBV6-5 with TRBJ2-5; a weak D match, TRBD1 (6 bases). The J call may be wrong; the DNA end is better matched by TRBJ2-7. This CDR3 spans 14 amino acids. CDR1 MNHEY and CDR2 SVGAGI come from the germline V gene. In DNA form, the CDR3 reads TGTGCCAGCACCCAGGGGACGAACTCCTACGAGCAGTACTTC. Protein product: CASTQGTNSYEQYF.